This TCR beta chain appears in the sequencing data of a study of blood T cell repertoires in COVID-19. Study as a whole: The origin of the acute and convalescent COVID-19 samples was the United States, Italy and Spain.

Source study methods: Scientists estimated how many nucleated cells there were by amplifying reference gene primers. Profiling relied on immunoSEQ multiplex PCR, and the TCRdb table lists in-frame clones only, not all of them. V and J calls and clone size come straight from that table; D and trimming were deduced from the DNA. The data show 300,000 to 350,000 clones, with around 90% seen just once and about 1% held by the top ten. This CDR3 has 16 amino acids. Germline values: CDR1 LNHNV, CDR2 YYDKDF (reference sequence). The V gene end was trimmed by 5 bases and the J gene end by 5 bases; junction bases not matched to a gene: 12.

The receptor comes from a woman aged 35 to 49 with COVID-19, enrolled during active disease. Sequenced material: peripheral blood. The chain joins TRBV15 to TRBJ2-1, with 7 bases matching TRBD2. CDR3 region: CATSPRGGEGDNEQFF. CDR3 DNA: TGTGCCACCAGCCCTAGGGGAGGGGAAGGGGACAATGAGCAGTTCTTC.